Following are 30 T cell receptor beta chains from one sample sequenced in a study of T cell responses to AZD1222 COVID-19 vaccine. Profiling relied on immunoSEQ multiplex PCR, and the TCRdb table lists in-frame clones only, not all of them. The data hold some 53,000 clones, with 87% observed a single time. This material consisted of peripheral blood, taken 28 days after the second AZD1222 dose. Receptors originate from an adult who received the AZD1222 COVID-19 vaccine.

This sequence joins TRBV11-2 and TRBJ1-3; no firm D call. CDR1 SGHAT and CDR2 FQNNGV come from the germline V gene. The germline V and J ends were trimmed by 1 base and 0 bases, with 7 bases remaining between them. This CDR3 contains 15 residues. CDR3 sequence (DNA): TGTGCCAGCAGCTTAGTTCCGAGCTCTGGAAACACCATATATTTT. This codes for CASSLVPSSGNTIYF.

This chain joins TRBV3-1 (or the pseudogene TRBV3-2) and TRBJ1-1; no clear D. Germline assignment: CDR1 LGHDT and CDR2 YNNKEL (reference sequence). Trimming cost V 4 bases and J 5 bases, with 11 bases left between them. This CDR3 is built from 13 residues. CDR3 bases: TGTGCCAGCAGCCCTGTGGAGGGAACTGAAGCTTTCTTT. Translated, it gives CASSPVEGTEAFF.

The chain joins TRBV5-1 to TRBJ2-7, with 8 positions matching TRBD2. Germline CDR1 and CDR2: SGHRS and YFSETQ. The CDR3 covers 13 residues. The ends lost 1 base at V and 6 bases at J; junction bases unmatched: 3. The CDR3 protein is CASSLSGTSEQYF. CDR3 DNA sequence: TGCGCCAGCAGCTTGTCCGGGACTAGCGAGCAGTACTTC. Complete variable domain (other parts from reference TRBV5-1 and TRBJ2-7): KAGVTQTPRYLIKTRGQQVTLSCSPISGHRSVSWYQQTPGQGLQFLFEYFSETQRNKGNFPGRFSGRQFSNSRSEMNVSTLELGDSALYLCASSLSGTSEQYFGPGTRLTVT.

V and J are TRBV4-2 and TRBJ2-1; the D call may be TRBD1 or TRBD2 (5 bases each). V was shortened by 4 bases and J by 9 bases, with 16 bases between the two germline ends. The CDR3 contains 14 residues. CDR1 is LGHNA and CDR2 is YNFKEQ in the germline V gene. The DNA for the CDR3 is TGTGCCAGCAGCCCCCGCATGGGACGCGGTGAGCAGTTCTTC. It encodes CASSPRMGRGEQFF.

The V call is TRBV18, the J call TRBJ2-2; 12 bases fit TRBD2. Germline V gene lookup returns CDR1 KGHSH and CDR2 LQKENI. The CDR3 runs to 15 residues. V shed 6 bases, J shed 3 bases, and the junction held 2 bases outside the gene matches. CDR3 sequence reads: CASSGLAGYTGELFF. CDR3 nucleotide sequence: TGTGCCAGCTCTGGACTAGCGGGATACACCGGGGAGCTGTTTTTT. The variable domain in full, completed from reference TRBV18 and TRBJ2-2, reads NAGVMQNPRHLVRRRGQEARLRCSPMKGHSHVYWYRQLPEEGLKFMVYLQKENIIDESGMPKERFSAEFPKEGPSILRIQQVVRGDSAAYFCASSGLAGYTGELFFGEGSRLTVL.

This clone was counted between two and nine times. The rearrangement links TRBV24-1 to TRBJ2-1; 9 bases match TRBD2. In germline, CDR1 is KGHDR, CDR2 SFDVKD. The CDR3 consists of 17 residues. V lost 5 bases and J lost 4; bases outside the gene matches: 11. In nucleotides, the CDR3 is TGTGCCACCAGTGCCCACTCCCTAGCGGGACCATACAATGAGCAGTTCTTC. Its translation: CATSAHSLAGPYNEQFF.

This clone was counted between two and nine times. The chain is built from TRBV5-1 and TRBJ1-1; possible D gene TRBD1, 6 bases. This CDR3 contains 14 residues. V was trimmed by 0 bases and J by 3 bases, leaving 9 bases between them. Germline CDR1 is SGHRS and CDR2 is YFSETQ. The CDR3 here is CASSLETGHTEAFF. Written as DNA, the CDR3 is TGCGCCAGCAGCTTGGAGACAGGTCACACTGAAGCTTTCTTT.

The rearrangement links TRBV15 to TRBJ1-4; a weak D match, TRBD1 (5 bases). The CDR3 is 16 amino acids. CDR1 LNHNV and CDR2 YYDKDF come from the germline V gene (reference sequence). The V and J ends lost 5 bases and 0 bases respectively, with 13 bases between them. The CDR3 spells CATSPGGSATNEKLFF. For the CDR3, the DNA is TGTGCCACCAGCCCCGGGGGGAGTGCAACTAATGAAAAACTGTTTTTT.

The CDR3 nucleotides are TGTGCCAGCAGCCAGGCTAACTATGGCTACACCTTC. As protein: CASSQANYGYTF. V gene TRBV3-1 (or the pseudogene TRBV3-2) combines with J gene TRBJ1-2; D gene ambiguous. Trimming removed 3 bases from V and 0 bases from J, with 2 bases in between. Germline V CDR1 and CDR2: LGHDT, YNNKEL (reference sequence). CDR3 length: 12 amino acids.

The chain carries TRBV19 and TRBJ1-1; D is unresolved. The CDR3 contains 15 residues. CDR1 LNHDA and CDR2 SQIVND come from the germline V gene (reference sequence). V was cut by 5 bases and J by 6 bases, with 19 bases left in between. CDR3 bases: TGTGCCAGTAGTGCGAGGGCCAACCCACTTTCTGAAGCTTTCTTT. Translated, it gives CASSARANPLSEAFF.

DNA for the CDR3: TGTGCCAGTAGTACCAACAGGGTGGGGGAGCAGTACTTC. As protein: CASSTNRVGEQYF. This chain links TRBV19 with TRBJ2-7; possibly TRBD1 for D (6 bases). This CDR3 region has 13 residues. The V and J ends lost 4 bases and 7 bases respectively, with 14 bases between them. Germline V gene lookup returns CDR1 LNHDA and CDR2 SQIVND (reference sequence).

The chain recombines TRBV9 with TRBJ2-3, with 8 positions matching TRBD1. Trimming at V came to 3 bases and at J to 2 bases, leaving 8 bases not matched to a gene. CDR3 size: 16 residues. The V gene's germline CDR1 is SGDLS and CDR2 YYNGEE. The CDR3 DNA reads as TGTGCCAGCAGCGGCGGACAGGGCGGATTCACAGATACGCAGTATTTT. It translates to CASSGGQGGFTDTQYF.

The chain carries TRBV18 and TRBJ1-1, with 10 bases matching TRBD1. The CDR3 sequence is 15 residues long. V shed 3 bases and J 1 base; nucleotides not matched to a gene: 2. From germline, CDR1 is KGHSH and CDR2 LQKENI. The CDR3 DNA reads TGTGCCAGCTCACCTTGGACAGGGGGGAACACTGAAGCTTTCTTT. This encodes CASSPWTGGNTEAFF.

The chain is built from TRBV25-1 and TRBJ2-7, with 8 bases matching TRBD1. CDR3 length: 14 residues. V lost 4 bases, J lost 5 bases, and 7 bases stayed unmatched. CDR1 is MGHDK, CDR2 SYGVNS, per germline. The CDR3 DNA follows: TGTGCCAGCAGTGGGGGCAGGGGGCGCCACGAGCAGTACTTC. Translation gives CASSGGRGRHEQYF.

The chain has TRBV5-1 and TRBJ1-5; TRBD1 matches 9 bases. Trimming at V came to 2 bases and at J to 5 bases, leaving 5 bases not matched to a gene. The CDR3 totals 15 residues. In germline, CDR1 is SGHRS, CDR2 YFSETQ. DNA for the CDR3: TGCGCCAGCAGCTTAGGAACAGGGGGCCATCAGCCCCAGCATTTT. This translates into CASSLGTGGHQPQHF.

This clone was recorded once. The chain recombines TRBV11-3 with TRBJ1-3; TRBD1 aligns across 9 bases. Losses at the gene ends were 5 bases for V and 4 bases for J; bases not matched to a gene: 6. CDR3 size: 15 residues. Germline V gives CDR1 SGHNT, CDR2 YENEEA. The chain's CDR3 is CASSPGQGPGNTIYF. As DNA, the CDR3 is TGTGCCAGCAGCCCGGGACAGGGACCAGGAAACACCATATATTTT.

V is TRBV7-3 and J is TRBJ2-3; D not resolved. Trimming took 5 bases from V and 8 from J, leaving 11 bases between them. The germline V gene has CDR1 SGHTA and CDR2 FQGTGA. The CDR3 consists of 12 residues. CDR3 in DNA: TGTGCCAGCAGCCCAGGCCGAGGTACGCAGTATTTT. Translating it yields CASSPGRGTQYF.

The DNA of the CDR3 is TGTGCCAGTAGTCTCCGCGGGAGGTTAGATACGCAGTATTTT. Amino acids: CASSLRGRLDTQYF. The chain employs TRBV19 and TRBJ2-3, with TRBD2 matching 8 bases. Trimming at V came to 5 bases and at J to 5 bases, leaving 6 bases not matched to a gene. Germline V gene lookup returns CDR1 LNHDA and CDR2 SQIVND (reference sequence). This CDR3 is 14 amino acids long.

V is TRBV3-1 (or the pseudogene TRBV3-2) and J is TRBJ1-4; D perhaps matches TRBD1 (6 bases). V lost 0 bases, J lost 10 bases, and 15 bases lay in between. Germline-derived CDR1 and CDR2 are LGHDT and YNNKEL (reference sequence). This CDR3 is built from 15 residues. The CDR3: CASSQDGGTTGKLFF. CDR3 coding DNA: TGTGCCAGCAGCCAAGACGGCGGGACAACGGGAAAACTGTTTTTT.

This clone is a singleton in its sample. The V and J genes are TRBV5-4 and TRBJ2-1, with 11 bases lining up with TRBD2. The germline V gene encodes CDR1 SGHNT and CDR2 YYREEE (reference sequence). This CDR3 spans 15 amino acids. Trimming cost V 3 bases and J 4 bases; bases outside gene matches: 3. This CDR3 is CASSSGTSGYNEQFF. The CDR3 DNA follows: TGTGCCAGCAGCTCCGGGACTAGCGGTTACAATGAGCAGTTCTTC.

Of note for this clone: A read error may account for a junction end that differs from germline. The V gene is TRBV19, the J gene TRBJ2-1, with TRBD2 identical over 14 bases. The CDR3 is 15 residues long. Germline values: CDR1 LNHDA, CDR2 SQIVND (reference sequence). The CDR3 nucleotides read TGTGCCAGTAGTAGCGGGGGACTAGCGGGAGAGGTGTGGGTCTTC. Its protein is CASSSGGLAGEVWVF. Full variable domain (missing parts from reference TRBV19 and TRBJ2-1): DGGITQSPKYLFRKEGQNVTLSCEQNLNHDAMYWYRQDPGQGLRLIYYSQIVNDFQKGDIAEGYSVSREKKESFPLTVTSAQKNPTAFYLCASSSGGLAGEVWVFGPGTRLTVL.

V gene TRBV5-1 combines with J gene TRBJ1-6, with D possibly being TRBD1 (5 bases). The CDR3 length is 16 residues. The germline V and J ends were trimmed by 0 bases and 6 bases, with 13 bases remaining between them. Germline CDR1 and CDR2: SGHRS and YFSETQ. Here the CDR3 DNA reads TGCGCCAGCAGCTTGGAAGTCCAGGGACCTAATTCACCCCTCCACTTT. Its translation: CASSLEVQGPNSPLHF.

The genes are TRBV3-1 (or the pseudogene TRBV3-2) and TRBJ1-1; D is uncertain. Trimming removed 0 bases from V and 1 base from J, with 6 bases in between. Germline CDR1 LGHDT, CDR2 YNNKEL (reference sequence). The CDR3 is made up of 14 amino acids. CDR3 protein: CASSQESGNTEAFF. CDR3 nucleotide sequence: TGTGCCAGCAGCCAAGAATCGGGGAACACTGAAGCTTTCTTT.

This clone was counted a single time. The chain employs TRBV29-1 and TRBJ2-3; 7 bases are shared with TRBD1. Germline values: CDR1 SQVTM, CDR2 ANQGSEA. CDR3 length: 16 amino acids. The V segment lost 1 base and the J segment 1 base; nucleotides outside the gene matches: 8. The chain's CDR3 is CSVEGYRGVGTDTQYF. CDR3 DNA sequence: TGCAGCGTTGAAGGTTACAGGGGTGTCGGCACAGATACGCAGTATTTT.

This clone was observed a handful of times. This sequence joins TRBV7-9 and TRBJ2-3; 11 nucleotides agree with TRBD2. The CDR3 totals 16 residues. CDR1 is SEHNR and CDR2 is FQNEAQ in the germline V gene (reference sequence). V lost 5 bases, J lost 4 bases, and 8 bases stayed unmatched. The CDR3 protein is CASSGSGRAGADTQYF. Written as DNA, the CDR3 is TGTGCCAGCAGCGGTAGCGGGAGGGCCGGGGCAGATACGCAGTATTTT.

This chain's CDR3 is CASRRDGNYGYTF. The CDR3 region has the DNA TGTGCCAGCAGACGGGACGGCAACTATGGCTACACCTTC. The chain links TRBV12-3 or TRBV12-4 to TRBJ1-2; D is possibly TRBD1 (5 bases). V lost 6 bases to trimming and J lost 2 bases, with 10 bases between them. The length of the CDR3 is 13 residues.

The chain uses TRBV27 and TRBJ2-1; 7 positions agree with TRBD2. The CDR3 has 16 residues. Germline CDR1 is MNHEY and CDR2 is SMNVEV (reference sequence). V lost 5 bases, J lost 0 bases, and 7 bases stayed unmatched. The CDR3 loop reads CASSAPRDYSYNEQFF. The CDR3, as DNA: TGTGCCAGCAGTGCGCCCCGGGACTACTCCTACAATGAGCAGTTCTTC.

There are a few counts of this clone. The V and J genes are TRBV5-1 and TRBJ1-1; the match to TRBD1 covers 8 bases. This CDR3 is built from 17 residues. V lost 3 bases and J lost 5; bases outside the gene matches: 15. CDR1 and CDR2 from the germline V gene are SGHRS and YFSETQ. CDR3 loop: CASSSGQGRGHLTEAFF. In DNA, the CDR3 is TGCGCCAGCAGCTCCGGACAGGGAAGGGGCCACTTGACTGAAGCTTTCTTT.

The chain joins TRBV30 to TRBJ2-2; either TRBD1 or TRBD2 may supply D (5 bases each). From germline, CDR1 is GTSNPN and CDR2 SVGIG (reference sequence). Trimming removed 5 bases at V and 0 bases at J, with 16 bases between. This CDR3 is 16 amino acids long. The CDR3 is CAWAESGTSNTGELFF. CDR3 coding DNA: TGTGCCTGGGCGGAGTCGGGGACGTCGAACACCGGGGAGCTGTTTTTT.

The chain uses TRBV29-1 and TRBJ1-5; 7 bases fit TRBD1. Unmatched junction bases numbered 5, after V lost 4 bases and J lost 5 bases. The CDR3 covers 13 residues. The germline V gene has CDR1 SQVTM and CDR2 ANQGSEA. CDR3 residues: CSVGQGQYQPQHF. CDR3 sequence (DNA): TGCAGCGTTGGACAGGGCCAATATCAGCCCCAGCATTTT.